This T cell receptor (beta chain) derives from a study of blood T cells in healthy people across ages. Whole-study context: Template switching retrieved approximately one barcoded beta molecule for each two T cells. Broader study findings: The fall in TCR beta diversity per million T cells was roughly linear with age.

Trimming took 8 bases from V and 4 from J; bases not matched to a gene: 11. Germline V gene data show CDR1 as SGHVS and CDR2 as FNYEAQ. The length of the CDR3 is 15 residues. Alongside a J-beta primer mix, a sample-barcoded 5' primer served in a second PCR lasting about 7 to 12 cycles. Each cDNA molecule received a tag from a template-switch adaptor that had 12 random nucleotides. MiXCR, run by TCRdb on the 5' RACE reads, gives a single entry per CDR3 protein. The sample lists about 770,000 distinct CDR3 sequences; more than 40% were seen once. Comments on this clonotype: Its specificity is not known.

This TCR came from a man in his sixties in good health. The sample taken for sequencing was blood. The chain is built from TRBV7-6 and TRBJ2-7; 10 bases fit TRBD1. This CDR3 is CASGSTGQGLYEQYF. The CDR3 DNA follows: TGTGCCAGCGGCTCAACGGGACAGGGGTTGTACGAGCAGTACTTC.